This T cell receptor (beta chain) was identified in a study of shared clonotypes between healthy human individuals. Study outcomes and limitations: Clonotypes not shared had lower generation probabilities than those common to all four donors. Compared with memory subsets, naive subsets generally had larger estimated richness.

Here immunoSEQ multiplex PCR was the method, and the copy in TCRdb shows in-frame clones only, minus some. Among approximately 1.1 million clones listed, 70% to 80% were seen once. V was pared by 4 bases and J by 0 bases, with 7 bases between. Germline CDR1 reads MNHEY; CDR2 reads SMNVEV (reference sequence). This CDR3 region has 14 residues. This clone was seen a single time. Its cognate antigen is unknown. This receptor was obtained from a man between 18 and 29 years old in good health. Some clones in this sample may be carry-over from other donors' samples. The sequenced sample was memory CD4+ T cells from PBMCs. The subset: CD45RA-negative fraction. The gene calls are TRBV27 and TRBJ1-3; D unresolved. This CDR3 reads CASSSRISGNTIYF. CDR3 sequence (DNA): TGTGCCAGCAGTTCAAGAATCTCTGGAAACACCATATATTTT.